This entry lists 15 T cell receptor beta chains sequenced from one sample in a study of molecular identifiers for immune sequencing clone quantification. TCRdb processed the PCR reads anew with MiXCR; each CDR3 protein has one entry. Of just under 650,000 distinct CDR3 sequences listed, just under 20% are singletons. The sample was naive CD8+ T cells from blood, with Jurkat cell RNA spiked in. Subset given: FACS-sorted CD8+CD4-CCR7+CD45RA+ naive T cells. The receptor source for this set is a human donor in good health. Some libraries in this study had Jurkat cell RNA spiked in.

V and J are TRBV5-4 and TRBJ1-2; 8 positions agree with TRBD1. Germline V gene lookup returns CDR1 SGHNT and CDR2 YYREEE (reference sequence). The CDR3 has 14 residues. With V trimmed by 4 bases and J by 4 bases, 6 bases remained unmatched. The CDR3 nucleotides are TGTGCCAGCAGCATAGGACAGGGCGCCTATGGCTACACCTTC. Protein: CASSIGQGAYGYTF. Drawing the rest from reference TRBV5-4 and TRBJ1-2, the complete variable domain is ETGVTQSPTHLIKTRGQQVTLRCSSQSGHNTVSWYQQALGQGPQFIFQYYREEENGRGNFPPRFSGLQFPNYSSELNVNALELDDSALYLCASSIGQGAYGYTFGSGTRLTVV.

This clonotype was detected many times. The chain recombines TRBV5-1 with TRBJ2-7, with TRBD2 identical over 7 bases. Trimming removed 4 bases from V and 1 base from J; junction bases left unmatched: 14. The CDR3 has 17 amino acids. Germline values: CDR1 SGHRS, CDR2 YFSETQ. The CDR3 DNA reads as TGCGCCAGCAGCCCCGACGGGTTAGTAGCGGGTTCCTACGAGCAGTACTTC. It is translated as CASSPDGLVAGSYEQYF.

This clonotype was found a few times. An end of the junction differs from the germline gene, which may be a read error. The CDR3 loop reads CASSLEGRLTDTQYF. Here the CDR3 DNA reads TGTGCTAGCAGCTTAGAGGGGAGACTCACAGATACGCAGTATTTT. The chain has TRBV7-7 and TRBJ2-3; D might be TRBD1 or TRBD2, each matching 5 bases. The germline gives CDR1 SSHAT, CDR2 FNYEAQ (reference sequence). This CDR3 has 15 amino acids.

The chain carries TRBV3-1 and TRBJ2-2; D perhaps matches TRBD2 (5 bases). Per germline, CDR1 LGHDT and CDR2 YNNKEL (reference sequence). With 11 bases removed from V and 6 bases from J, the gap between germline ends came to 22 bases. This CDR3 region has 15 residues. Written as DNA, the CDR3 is TGTGCCTCTAGCCAAGTTATGAGGAGACCCGGGGAGCTGTTTTTT. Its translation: CASSQVMRRPGELFF.

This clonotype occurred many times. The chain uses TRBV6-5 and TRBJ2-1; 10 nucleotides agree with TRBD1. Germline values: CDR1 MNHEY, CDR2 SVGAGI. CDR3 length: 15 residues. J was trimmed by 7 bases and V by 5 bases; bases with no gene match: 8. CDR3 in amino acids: CASSQGTGVRNEQFF. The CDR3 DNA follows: TGTGCCAGCAGTCAGGGGACAGGGGTTAGGAATGAGCAGTTCTTC.

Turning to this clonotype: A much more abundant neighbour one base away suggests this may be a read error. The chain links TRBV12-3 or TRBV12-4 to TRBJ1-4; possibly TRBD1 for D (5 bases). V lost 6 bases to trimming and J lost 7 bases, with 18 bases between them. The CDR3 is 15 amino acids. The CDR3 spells CASSHTAGSREKLFF. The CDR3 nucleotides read TGTGCCAGCAGCCATACCGCAGGGTCCCGTGAAAAACTGTTTTTT.

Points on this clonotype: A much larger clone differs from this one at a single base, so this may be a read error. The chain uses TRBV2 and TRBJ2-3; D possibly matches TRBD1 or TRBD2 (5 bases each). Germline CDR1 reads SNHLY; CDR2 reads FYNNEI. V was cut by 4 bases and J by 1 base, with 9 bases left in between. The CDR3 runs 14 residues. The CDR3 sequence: CASSGGTGTDTQYF. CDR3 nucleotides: TGTGCCAGCAGTGGTGGGACGGGCACAGATACGCAGTATTTT.

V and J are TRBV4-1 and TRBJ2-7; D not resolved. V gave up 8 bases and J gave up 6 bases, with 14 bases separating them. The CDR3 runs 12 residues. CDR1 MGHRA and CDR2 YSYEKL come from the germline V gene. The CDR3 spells CASGLIVFEQYF. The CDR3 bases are TGCGCCAGCGGCCTGATTGTCTTCGAGCAGTACTTC.

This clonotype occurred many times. CDR3 DNA sequence: TGTGCCAGCAGCTGGTCGGCGGGACACGTGAACACTGAAGCTTTCTTT. It specifies CASSWSAGHVNTEAFF. The chain employs TRBV7-2 and TRBJ1-1; perhaps TRBD1 as D (6 bases). Trimming pared 4 bases from V and 0 bases from J, leaving 15 bases between. The CDR3 covers 16 residues. Germline CDR1 SGHTA, CDR2 FQGNSA.

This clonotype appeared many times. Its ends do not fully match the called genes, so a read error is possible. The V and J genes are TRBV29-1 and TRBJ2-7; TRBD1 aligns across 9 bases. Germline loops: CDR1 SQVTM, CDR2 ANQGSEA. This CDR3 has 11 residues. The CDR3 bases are TGCAGCGTTGATAGGGACAGGGTAAGCTCATTC. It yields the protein CSVDRDRVSSF.

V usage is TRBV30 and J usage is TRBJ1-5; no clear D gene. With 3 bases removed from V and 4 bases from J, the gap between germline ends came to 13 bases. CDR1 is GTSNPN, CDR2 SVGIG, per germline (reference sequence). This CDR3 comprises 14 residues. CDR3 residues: CAWSDGIFNQPQHF. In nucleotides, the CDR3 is TGTGCCTGGAGCGACGGTATTTTTAATCAGCCCCAGCATTTT.

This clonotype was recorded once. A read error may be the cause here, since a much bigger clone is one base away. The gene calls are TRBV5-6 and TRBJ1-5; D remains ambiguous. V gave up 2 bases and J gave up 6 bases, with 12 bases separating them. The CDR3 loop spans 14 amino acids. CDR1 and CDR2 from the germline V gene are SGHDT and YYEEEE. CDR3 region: CASSFLGRGQPQHF. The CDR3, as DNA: TGTGCCAGCAGCTTTCTCGGCCGGGGTCAGCCCCAGCATTTT.

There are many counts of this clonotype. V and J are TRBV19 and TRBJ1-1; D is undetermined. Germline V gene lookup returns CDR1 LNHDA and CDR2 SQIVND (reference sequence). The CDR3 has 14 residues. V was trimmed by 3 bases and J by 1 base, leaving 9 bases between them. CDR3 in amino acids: CASSIGSRNTEAFF. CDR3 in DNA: TGTGCCAGTAGTATTGGTAGCCGGAACACTGAAGCTTTCTTT.

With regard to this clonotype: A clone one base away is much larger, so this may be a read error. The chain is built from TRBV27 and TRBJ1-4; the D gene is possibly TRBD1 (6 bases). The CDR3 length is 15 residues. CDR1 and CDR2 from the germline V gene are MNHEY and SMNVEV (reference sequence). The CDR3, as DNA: TGTGCCAGCAGTACCCCACGGGGGGGCAATGAAAAACCGTTTTTT. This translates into CASSTPRGGNEKPFF.

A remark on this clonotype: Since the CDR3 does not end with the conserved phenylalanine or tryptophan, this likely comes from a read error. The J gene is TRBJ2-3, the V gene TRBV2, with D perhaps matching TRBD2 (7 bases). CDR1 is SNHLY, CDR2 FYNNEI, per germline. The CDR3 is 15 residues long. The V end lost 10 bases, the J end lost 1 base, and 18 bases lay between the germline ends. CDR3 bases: TGTGCCACCGCGGGGGCCAGAGGACGCACAGATACGCAGTATTTG. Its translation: CATAGARGRTDTQYL.